This record looks at one T cell receptor beta chain sequence and its context. Its antigen specificity is not known. The sample holds no much larger clone one base away, and base qualities are not on file. This sample is part of a study of identical twins (dated by TCRdb to the mid-2010s). Turning to the overall study: The study deep-sequenced TCR alpha and beta repertoires from monozygotic twins, unrelated adults of various ages and cord blood to test whether fetal clonotypes persist. Replicate twin experiments were performed at different times using different library preparation protocols to rule out contamination. Study-wide findings and limitations: In monozygotic twins, out-of-frame TCR alpha sharing was systematically underestimated by recombination models, although the models agreed with sharing between unrelated individuals. Fewer insertions were carried by abundant cord blood beta clonotypes; a weaker similar trend was observed in young adult naive repertoires, while no such trend was observed in memory repertoires. Invariant T cells such as MAIT and iNKT could partly confound zero-insertion analyses, although diverse VJ usage argued against such confounding for most clonotypes. Because the same donors could not be followed over many years, the conclusions relied on cross-sectional statistical analysis. Compared with coincidental sharing between unrelated individuals, an excess of low generation-probability sequences was observed among out-of-frame TCR alpha sequences shared between twins. In beta out-of-frame sequences, excess twin sharing was weaker, because having fewer shared sequences lowered the signal-to-noise ratio.

Only healthy Caucasian donors were included. The twin cohort consisted of three pairs of female monozygotic twins, all aged about 18 to 30 years. Peripheral blood mononuclear cells were used as the source from which RNA for TCR libraries was isolated. The library was built by means of 5' RACE. TCRdb shows the sequencer as Illumina HiSeq 2000. A universal primer binding site was introduced by template switching, and a unique molecular identifier was present in the final cDNA, enabling accurate counting of TCR cDNA molecules. Specific primers in the conserved constant-segment region were used to synthesize first-strand cDNA for TCR alpha and beta chains. Each cDNA library was double barcoded, with a SMART-Mk sample barcode plus Illumina barcodes, to control for contamination. TruSeq adapter sequences and Illumina sample barcodes were added in two successive PCR steps. The Illumina HiSeq platform was used with custom primers to sequence TCR alpha and beta cDNA libraries. On the study's bioinformatics: Unique molecular identifiers were extracted from raw reads with MiGEC, and CDR3 positions were determined with MiXCR. Recombination models were inferred per individual with the repgenHMM and IGoR tools using an EM algorithm. Shared clonotype analysis was performed with the tcR package in R, normalizing sharing by the product of cloneset sizes. Out-of-frame nonproductive sequences were analyzed to study raw recombination free of thymic and clonal selection effects. Using fastp at Q25 and MiXCR, TCRdb reprocessed the public reads and kept productive beta chains. Rows with one shared CDR3 protein collapse into an entry with the most common genes and DNA. The V and J calls, along with clone size, are taken from TCRdb and not from the paper's own processing. The sample records approximately 600,000 distinct CDR3 sequences, more than 9% of which are singletons. Around 3% of the sample lies in the top ten.

The sample also formed part of further work on yellow fever vaccine responses in identical twins. According to the second study: The authors reported that the T cell response to vaccination in identical twins appeared partly convergent and partly personalized. In identical twins, the study followed T cell clones that responded to the vaccine with precision.

The sequence came from a young woman in good health. Sequences were obtained from PBMCs.

The encoded CDR3 is CASSDAGTAYEQYF. The nucleotide sequence is given as TGCGCCAGCAGCGACGCCGGGACAGCCTACGAGCAGTACTTC. The chain uses TRBV4-3 and TRBJ2-7; TRBD1 aligns with 7 central bases. Trimming accounts for 5 bases at V and 2 bases at J, while the number of junction bases matched to no gene is 6. Inclusive of the bounding cysteine and phenylalanine, the CDR3 is 14 residues long. The CDR3 DNA has 42 bases and is translated from base 1. Taken from the germline V gene, the CDR1 and CDR2 loops are LGHNA and YSLEER.